A single T cell receptor beta chain is shown here with its context. The record originates from a study of blood T cell repertoires in COVID-19. Clones were read by immunoSEQ multiplex PCR, and TCRdb kept only the in-frame ones, dropping some. The data show more than 300,000 clones, with roughly 88% seen just once and 1.5% to 2% held by the top ten. This CDR3 spans 16 amino acids. The germline V gene encodes CDR1 LGHDT and CDR2 YNNKEL (reference sequence). The V end lost 4 bases, the J end lost 1 base, and 11 bases lay between the germline ends. This sequence originates from a woman aged 30 to 39 with COVID-19, enrolled during active disease. The chain couples TRBV3-1 (or the pseudogene TRBV3-2) to TRBJ1-6; D might be TRBD1 (5 bases). Sample: peripheral blood. CDR3 nucleotide sequence: TGTGCCAGCAGCCCCGCGGGGGAATCCTATAATTCACCCCTCCACTTT. Translation gives CASSPAGESYNSPLHF.